This T cell receptor beta chain was profiled in a study of T cells in women clearing cervical HPV infection. Study overall: Controls' single incident HPV16 infection cleared within 12 months without precancer. Only a few women had HLA typing results available. Blood came at first lesion visit for cases, post-clearance for controls.

V dropped 4 bases and J dropped 3 bases, with 10 bases sitting between them. Germline V CDR1 and CDR2: SQVTM, ANQGSEA. The CDR3 has 14 amino acids. HPV was found by MY09/MY11 PCR and dot-blot genotyping. Method: immunoSEQ multiplex PCR; TCRdb's copy keeps in-frame clones and lacks some. The sample has approximately 49,000 clones. Concerning this clone: The missing CDR3 end, 3 residues past where the read stops, is filled in from the germline J gene.

V is TRBV29-1 and J is TRBJ1-6, with D tentatively TRBD1 (5 bases). The TCR comes from a woman aged 18 to 75 with a cervical HPV16 infection that either progressed to CIN3+ or cleared (not recorded which). Sequenced sample: blood buffy coat. The chain's CDR3 is CSVGAGLYNSPLHF. Partial CDR3 DNA: TGCAGCGTTGGGGCGGGGCTCTATAATTCACCC.